This T cell receptor (beta chain) was obtained from a study of T cell responses to AZD1222 COVID-19 vaccine. Method: immunoSEQ multiplex PCR; TCRdb's copy keeps in-frame clones and lacks some. This sample has 150,000 to 200,000 clones; 75% to 90% occur once, and the top ten carry roughly 4%. CDR1 and CDR2 from the germline V gene are SGDLS and YYNGEE. V gave up 4 bases and J gave up 8 bases, with 18 bases separating them. The CDR3 covers 15 residues. The rearrangement joins TRBV9 to TRBJ1-4; tentative D call: TRBD1 (5 bases). This specimen was peripheral blood, taken 28 days after the second dose of the MenACWY control vaccine. This clonotype originated in an adult who received the MenACWY meningococcal vaccine as a control. CDR3 residues: CASSQWGSREEKLFF. CDR3 in DNA: TGTGCCAGCAGCCAATGGGGGAGCCGAGAAGAAAAACTGTTTTTT.